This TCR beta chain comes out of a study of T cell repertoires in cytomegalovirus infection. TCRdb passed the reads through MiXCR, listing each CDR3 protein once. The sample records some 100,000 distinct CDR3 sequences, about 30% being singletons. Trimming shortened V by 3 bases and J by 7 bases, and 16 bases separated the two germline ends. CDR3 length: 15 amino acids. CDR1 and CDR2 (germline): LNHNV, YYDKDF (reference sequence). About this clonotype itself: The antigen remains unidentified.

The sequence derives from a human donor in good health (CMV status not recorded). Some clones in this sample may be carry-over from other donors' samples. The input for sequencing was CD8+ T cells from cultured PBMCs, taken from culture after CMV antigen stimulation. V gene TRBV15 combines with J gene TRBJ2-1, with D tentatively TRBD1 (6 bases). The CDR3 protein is CATSSVGTHWNEQFF. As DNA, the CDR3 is TGTGCCACCAGCAGTGTTGGGACACATTGGAATGAGCAGTTCTTC.